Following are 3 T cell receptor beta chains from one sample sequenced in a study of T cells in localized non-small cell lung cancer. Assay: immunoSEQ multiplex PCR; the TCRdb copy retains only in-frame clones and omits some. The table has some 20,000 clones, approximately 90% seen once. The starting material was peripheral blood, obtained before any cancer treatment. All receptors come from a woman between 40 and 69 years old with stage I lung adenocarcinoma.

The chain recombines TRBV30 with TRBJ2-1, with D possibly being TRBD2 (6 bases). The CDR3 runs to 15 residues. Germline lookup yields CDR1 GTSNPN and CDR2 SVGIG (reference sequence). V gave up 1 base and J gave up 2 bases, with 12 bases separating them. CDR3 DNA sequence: TGTGCCTGGAGTGGAGATAGCGGCCCCTACAATGAGCAGTTCTTC. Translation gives CAWSGDSGPYNEQFF.

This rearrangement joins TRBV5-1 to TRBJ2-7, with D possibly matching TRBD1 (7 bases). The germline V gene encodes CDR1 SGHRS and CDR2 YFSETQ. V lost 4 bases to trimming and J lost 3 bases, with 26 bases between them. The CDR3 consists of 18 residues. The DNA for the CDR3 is TGCGCCAGCAGCCCATTCCTCCGACAGGGCGGGATGAACTACGAGCAGTACTTC. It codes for CASSPFLRQGGMNYEQYF. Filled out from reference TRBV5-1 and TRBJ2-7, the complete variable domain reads KAGVTQTPRYLIKTRGQQVTLSCSPISGHRSVSWYQQTPGQGLQFLFEYFSETQRNKGNFPGRFSGRQFSNSRSEMNVSTLELGDSALYLCASSPFLRQGGMNYEQYFGPGTRLTVT.

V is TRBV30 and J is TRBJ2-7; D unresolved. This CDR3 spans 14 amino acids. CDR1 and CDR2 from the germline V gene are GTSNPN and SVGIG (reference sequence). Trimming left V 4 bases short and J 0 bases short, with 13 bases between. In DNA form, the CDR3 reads TGTGCCTGGAAGAGTCAGCGCGCCTCCTACGAGCAGTACTTC. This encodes CAWKSQRASYEQYF.